This TCR beta chain was found in a study of Graves' ophthalmopathy and Graves' hyperthyroidism. Trimming removed 8 bases from V and 7 bases from J, with 9 bases in between. The germline V gene encodes CDR1 SNHLY and CDR2 FYNNEI. This CDR3 is 12 amino acids long. This clonotype came up many times. Its antigen is not identified. Overall study results and limits: Progression of ophthalmopathy was predicted by the model with 65% to 71% sensitivity and about 72% specificity. Discrimination between ophthalmopathy and stable hyperthyroidism by a 13-signature model showed nearly 90% sensitivity and about 80% specificity.

The study amplified TCR beta CDR3 regions using RNA transcripts. RT-PCR was first run with HTBI primers, then multiplex PCR in a second round. MiXCR, run by TCRdb on the multiplex PCR reads, gives a single entry per CDR3 protein. This table holds some 360,000 distinct CDR3 sequences, about 15% found once. The authors defined stable hyperthyroidism as no ophthalmopathy within 18 months of follow-up. Newly diagnosed hyperthyroidism donors, aged 18 to 65, duration under 2 months. The receptor was isolated from an adult woman with stable Graves' hyperthyroidism. V and J are TRBV2 and TRBJ1-6, with no clear D. The specimen was peripheral blood. In DNA, the CDR3 is TGTGCCAGCGTTCAGGAGAATTCACCCCTCCACTTT. Amino acids: CASVQENSPLHF.